This record looks at one TCR delta chain sequence and its context. This may be a read error, as it is one base from a much larger clone. Other nucleotide sequences in the sample specify the same CDR3. The data stem from a study of gamma-delta chains in newborns, infants, children. For the study at large: Polyclonal expansion of innate γδ T cells after birth follows microbial exposure.

From germline, CDR1 is GEAIGNYY and CDR2 EKD. Trimming shortened V by 3 bases and J by 1 base, and 23 bases separated the two germline ends. The CDR3 contains 19 residues. TCRdb re-identified clones in the reads via CATT. The sample holds under 8,000 delta-chain clones; 2.6% are singletons and the top ten take less than 20%. Input material: blood. V is TRDV2 and J is TRDJ2; D is perhaps TRDD3 (5 bases). This sequence originates from a child who was a newborn, infant or young child, either healthy, febrile or measles-vaccinated (not recorded which). CDR3 in DNA: TGTGCCTGTGACGGGCTAGATTTCGGGGACACAGGTTTGACAGCACAACTCTTCTTT. It codes for CACDGLDFGDTGLTAQLFF.